This note documents a single T cell receptor beta chain sequence. These data belong to a study of blood T cell repertoires in COVID-19. Germline V gives CDR1 MGHDK, CDR2 SYGVNS. J gave up 8 bases and V 4 bases, and 12 bases lay outside the gene matches. This CDR3 comprises 15 residues. The method was immunoSEQ multiplex PCR; TCRdb's version includes in-frame clones alone and lacks a portion of them. The top ten clones hold approximately 21% of a sample with tens of thousands of clones, around 90% of them seen once. This clonotype was obtained from a man between 65 and 79 years old in a cohort sampled during active COVID-19. The chain carries TRBV25-1 and TRBJ1-2; TRBD1 agrees at 8 bases. Sequencing was done on a sample of peripheral blood. The CDR3 sequence is CASSGPDRAVEGYTF. CDR3 coding DNA: TGTGCCAGCAGTGGCCCGGACAGGGCGGTAGAAGGCTACACCTTC.